This is a list of T cell receptor beta chains from one sample in a study of blood T cell repertoires in COVID-19. Profiled with immunoSEQ multiplex PCR; TCRdb holds only in-frame clones, not every one. Among 200,000 or so clones listed, about nine tenths were seen once. Input material: peripheral blood. The receptors come from a man between 65 and 79 years old with active or convalescent COVID-19. CDR3s include the opening cysteine and the closing phenylalanine or tryptophan. The order of the fields is J gene, V gene, CDR3 protein.

j_call: TRBJ2-7
v_call: TRBV6-6
cdr3_aa: CASSSGTRGEQYF

j_call: TRBJ2-2
v_call: TRBV5-1
cdr3_aa: CASSVNTGAGELFF

j_call: TRBJ2-3
v_call: TRBV5-1
cdr3_aa: CASTHTSGPEGNTQYF

j_call: TRBJ1-1
v_call: TRBV9
cdr3_aa: CASSVGRAGEAFF

j_call: TRBJ1-5
v_call: TRBV27
cdr3_aa: CASSLVLNQPQHF

j_call: TRBJ2-1
v_call: TRBV4-1
cdr3_aa: CASSLYEKIRQNYNEQFF

j_call: TRBJ2-7
v_call: TRBV7-2
cdr3_aa: CASSFRTGAGEQYF

j_call: TRBJ1-2
v_call: TRBV29-1
cdr3_aa: CSVRDRGSSNYGYTF

j_call: TRBJ2-7
v_call: TRBV3-1/TRBV3-2
cdr3_aa: CASSDFYEQYF

j_call: TRBJ1-6
v_call: TRBV7-8
cdr3_aa: CASSSLSGGNSPLHF

j_call: TRBJ2-1
v_call: TRBV24-1
cdr3_aa: CATSYEREGRNEQFF

j_call: TRBJ1-1
v_call: TRBV19
cdr3_aa: CASLSWGGNTEAFF

j_call: TRBJ1-6
v_call: TRBV19
cdr3_aa: CASSVGQGQSYNSPLHF

j_call: TRBJ1-1
v_call: TRBV4-3
cdr3_aa: CASSQDDRSKAFF

j_call: TRBJ2-1
v_call: TRBV3-1/TRBV3-2
cdr3_aa: CASSPTGTSFNEQFF

j_call: TRBJ2-6
v_call: TRBV2
cdr3_aa: CASNAGTNSGANVLTF

j_call: TRBJ1-6
v_call: TRBV2
cdr3_aa: CASSDPRNSPLHF

j_call: TRBJ1-2
v_call: TRBV27
cdr3_aa: CASSGGSGGYTF

j_call: TRBJ1-2
v_call: TRBV19
cdr3_aa: CASSRERNYGYTF

j_call: TRBJ1-1
v_call: TRBV12-3/TRBV12-4
cdr3_aa: CASSFSNTEAFF

j_call: TRBJ2-7
v_call: TRBV28
cdr3_aa: CASSWGDRVGEQYF

j_call: TRBJ1-6
v_call: TRBV5-6
cdr3_aa: CASSPGTGVFSPLHF

j_call: TRBJ1-2
v_call: TRBV9
cdr3_aa: CASSARRGGLDYGYTF

j_call: TRBJ1-4
v_call: TRBV4-1
cdr3_aa: CASSADTGTTNEKLFF

j_call: TRBJ1-2
v_call: TRBV29-1
cdr3_aa: CSVEDQGFYGYTF

j_call: TRBJ1-2
v_call: TRBV28
cdr3_aa: CASSWGQGWNGYTF

j_call: TRBJ2-7
v_call: TRBV10-3
cdr3_aa: CAISETIAAEGSSYEQYF

j_call: TRBJ2-2
v_call: TRBV29-1
cdr3_aa: CSVTSGGAGGELFF

j_call: TRBJ2-5
v_call: TRBV19
cdr3_aa: CASRATGEETQYF

j_call: TRBJ2-7
v_call: TRBV10-2
cdr3_aa: CASSDDRTGRSYEQYF

j_call: TRBJ2-1
v_call: TRBV18
cdr3_aa: CASSPKSGGVNEQFF

j_call: TRBJ1-6
v_call: TRBV30
cdr3_aa: CAWSVESYNSPLHF

j_call: TRBJ2-1
v_call: TRBV4-1
cdr3_aa: CASSPLAGGLNRSYNEQFF

j_call: TRBJ2-7
v_call: TRBV28
cdr3_aa: CASSLRYEQYF

j_call: TRBJ1-5
v_call: TRBV6-2/TRBV6-3
cdr3_aa: CASGRTGSSNQPQHF

j_call: TRBJ2-1
v_call: TRBV6-2/TRBV6-3
cdr3_aa: CASSYGGLINEQFF